These 5 T cell receptor beta chains came from one sample sequenced in a study of shared clonotypes between healthy human individuals. The repertoire was sequenced with immunoSEQ multiplex PCR; TCRdb's copy has only in-frame clones and lacks some. The table has about 2.4 million clones, over 85% seen once. The sample comprised naive CD4+ T cells sorted from blood. As to subset: CD45RA+ positively selected. The receptors come from a man between 18 and 29 years old in good health.

The chain couples TRBV10-1 to TRBJ2-1; 9 positions match TRBD2. The CDR3 sequence is 17 residues long. Germline V lookup: CDR1 WNHNN, CDR2 SYGVQD (reference sequence). The junction had 11 bases not matched to a gene; V was cut back by 1 base and J by 7 bases. The CDR3 is CASSELSSGSPGNEQFF. The CDR3 DNA is TGCGCCAGCAGTGAGTTGAGTAGCGGGAGCCCGGGGAATGAGCAGTTCTTC.

The genes are TRBV6-5 and TRBJ2-7, with TRBD2 as a possible D gene (6 bases). The V gene lost 6 bases and the J gene lost 0 bases, with 15 bases spanning the gap. Germline CDR1 reads MNHEY; CDR2 reads SVGAGI. This CDR3 contains 15 residues. In DNA form, the CDR3 reads TGTGCCAGCAGCCCCTGGCGGGGTGACTCCTACGAGCAGTACTTC. Translation gives CASSPWRGDSYEQYF.

This clone came up once. The rearrangement uses TRBV7-9 and TRBJ2-2; tentatively, D is TRBD2 (5 bases). V was cut by 5 bases and J by 4 bases, with 8 bases left in between. Germline CDR1 and CDR2: SEHNR and FQNEAQ (reference sequence). The CDR3 extends over 13 amino acids. This CDR3 reads CASSTEGTGELFF. The CDR3 DNA reads as TGTGCCAGCAGCACTGAGGGCACCGGGGAGCTGTTTTTT.

This chain joins TRBV12-5 and TRBJ1-1; 7 nucleotides agree with TRBD1. This CDR3 is built from 13 residues. V dropped 10 bases and J dropped 1; count of bases not matched to a gene: 6. Germline CDR1 LGHNT, CDR2 FRNRAP. The CDR3 region is CATNQGGNTEAFF. CDR3 sequence (DNA): TGTGCTACTAACCAGGGGGGGAACACTGAAGCTTTCTTT.

In this sample, this clone turned up once. This chain uses TRBV4-1 with TRBJ1-5; tentatively, D is TRBD1 (5 bases). Germline V gene lookup returns CDR1 MGHRA and CDR2 YSYEKL. With 4 bases removed from V and 0 bases from J, the gap between germline ends came to 19 bases. The CDR3 contains 18 residues. The CDR3 loop is CASSPQSPTENSNQPQHF. The CDR3 DNA is TGCGCCAGCAGCCCTCAAAGCCCGACAGAAAATAGCAATCAGCCCCAGCATTTT.